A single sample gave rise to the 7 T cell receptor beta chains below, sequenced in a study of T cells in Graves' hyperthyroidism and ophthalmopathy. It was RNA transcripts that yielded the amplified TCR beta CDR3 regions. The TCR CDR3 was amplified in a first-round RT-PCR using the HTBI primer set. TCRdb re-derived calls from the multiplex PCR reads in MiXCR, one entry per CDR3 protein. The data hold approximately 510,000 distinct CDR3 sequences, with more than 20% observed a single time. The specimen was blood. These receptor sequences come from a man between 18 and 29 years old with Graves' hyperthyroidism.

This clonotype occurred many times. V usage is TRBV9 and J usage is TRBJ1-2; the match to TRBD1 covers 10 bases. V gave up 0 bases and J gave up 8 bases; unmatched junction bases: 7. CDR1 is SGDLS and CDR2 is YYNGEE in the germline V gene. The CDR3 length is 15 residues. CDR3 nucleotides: TGTGCCAGCAGCGTAGAGGGGACAGGGGTTAGGGGCTACACCTTC. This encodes CASSVEGTGVRGYTF.

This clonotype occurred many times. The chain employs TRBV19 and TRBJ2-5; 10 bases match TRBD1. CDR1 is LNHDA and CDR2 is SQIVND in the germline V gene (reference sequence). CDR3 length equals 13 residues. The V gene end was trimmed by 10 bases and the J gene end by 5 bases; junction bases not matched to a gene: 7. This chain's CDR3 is CATRQGARETQYF. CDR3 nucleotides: TGTGCCACTAGACAGGGGGCCCGGGAGACCCAGTACTTC.

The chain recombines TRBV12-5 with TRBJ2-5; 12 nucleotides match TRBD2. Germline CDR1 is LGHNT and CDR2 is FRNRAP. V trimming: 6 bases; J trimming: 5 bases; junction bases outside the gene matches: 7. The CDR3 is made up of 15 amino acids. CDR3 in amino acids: CASGASGRVTETQYF. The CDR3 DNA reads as TGTGCTAGTGGAGCTAGCGGGAGGGTCACGGAGACCCAGTACTTC.

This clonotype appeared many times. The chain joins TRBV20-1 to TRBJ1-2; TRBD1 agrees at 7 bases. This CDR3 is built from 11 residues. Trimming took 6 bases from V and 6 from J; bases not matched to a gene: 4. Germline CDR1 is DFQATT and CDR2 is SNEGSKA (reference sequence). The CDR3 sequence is CSAGDSHGYTF. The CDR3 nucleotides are TGCAGTGCGGGGGACAGCCATGGCTACACCTTC.

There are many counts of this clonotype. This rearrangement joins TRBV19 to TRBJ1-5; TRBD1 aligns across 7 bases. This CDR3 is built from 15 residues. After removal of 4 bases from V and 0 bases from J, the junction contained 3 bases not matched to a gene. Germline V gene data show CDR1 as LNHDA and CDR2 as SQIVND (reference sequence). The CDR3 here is CASSTTGNSNQPQHF. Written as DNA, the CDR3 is TGTGCCAGTAGTACGACAGGGAATAGCAATCAGCCCCAGCATTTT.

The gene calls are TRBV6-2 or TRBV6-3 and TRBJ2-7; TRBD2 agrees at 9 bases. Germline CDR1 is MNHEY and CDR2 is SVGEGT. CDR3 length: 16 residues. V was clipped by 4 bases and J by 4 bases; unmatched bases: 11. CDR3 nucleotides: TGTGCCAGCAGTTTCCCCCCGGGACTAGCAACGTACGAGCAGTACTTC. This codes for CASSFPPGLATYEQYF.

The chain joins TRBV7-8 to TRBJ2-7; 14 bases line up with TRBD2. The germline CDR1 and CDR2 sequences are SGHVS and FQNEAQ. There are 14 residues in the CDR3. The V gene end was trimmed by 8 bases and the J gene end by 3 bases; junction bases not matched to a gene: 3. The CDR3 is CASGGTSGGYEQYF. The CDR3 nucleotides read TGTGCCAGCGGGGGGACTAGCGGGGGCTACGAGCAGTACTTC.